A selection of T cell receptor beta chains follows, all from one sample in a study of shared clonotypes between healthy human individuals. Measured with immunoSEQ multiplex PCR; TCRdb has only the in-frame clones, and not every one. The sample comprises 600,000 to 700,000 clones, roughly 72% of which are singletons, and 1.5% to 2% rests with the top ten. The sample consisted of memory CD4+ T cells sorted from blood. The receptors shown here come from a woman aged 30 to 39 in good health. Each CDR3 is given without its conserved first and last residue. Fields, in order: clone size, J gene, V gene, CDR3 protein. For some rows the clone size is stated as once, few or many, or as a class when expanded; others skip it.

>-|TRBJ1-4|TRBV28
ASSKRQFHELF
>-|TRBJ1-5|TRBV7-8
ASSLVQNQPQH
>few|TRBJ2-1|TRBV19
ASSTSGTSGRTRF
>-|TRBJ1-2|TRBV28
ASSLGQANYGYT
>few|TRBJ2-1|TRBV19
ASSLVVAGAYNEQF
>-|TRBJ2-5|TRBV5-1
ASSPLAPVRETQY
>-|TRBJ2-1|TRBV5-1
ASSSSSGFNNEQF
>-|TRBJ1-5|TRBV7-9
ASSLADGGNNQPQH
>few|TRBJ1-2|TRBV5-4
ASSLRGYGYT
>-|TRBJ2-7|TRBV25-1
ASSRQAGDEQY
>-|TRBJ2-2|TRBV6-1
ASGTGFWDTGELF